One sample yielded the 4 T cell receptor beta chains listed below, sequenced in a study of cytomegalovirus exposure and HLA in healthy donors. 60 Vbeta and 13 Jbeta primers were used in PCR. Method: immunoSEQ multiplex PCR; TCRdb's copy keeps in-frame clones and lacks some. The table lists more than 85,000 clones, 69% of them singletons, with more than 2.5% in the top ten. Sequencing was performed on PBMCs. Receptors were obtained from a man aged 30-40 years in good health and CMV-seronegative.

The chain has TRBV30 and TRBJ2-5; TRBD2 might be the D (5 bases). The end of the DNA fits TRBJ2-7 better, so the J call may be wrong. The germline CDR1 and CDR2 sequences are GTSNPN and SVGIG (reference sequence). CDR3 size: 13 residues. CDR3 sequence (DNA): TGTGCCCTCAAGCCGCGAGGGATCTACGAGCAGTACTTC. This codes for CALKPRGIYEQYF.

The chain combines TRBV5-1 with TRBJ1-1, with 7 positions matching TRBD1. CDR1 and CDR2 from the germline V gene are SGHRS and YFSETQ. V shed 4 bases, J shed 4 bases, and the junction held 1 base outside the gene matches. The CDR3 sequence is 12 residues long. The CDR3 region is CASSPGGTEAFF. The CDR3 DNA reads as TGCGCCAGCAGCCCAGGGGGCACTGAAGCTTTCTTT. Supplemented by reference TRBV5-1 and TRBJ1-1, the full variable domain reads KAGVTQTPRYLIKTRGQQVTLSCSPISGHRSVSWYQQTPGQGLQFLFEYFSETQRNKGNFPGRFSGRQFSNSRSEMNVSTLELGDSALYLCASSPGGTEAFFGQGTRLTVV.

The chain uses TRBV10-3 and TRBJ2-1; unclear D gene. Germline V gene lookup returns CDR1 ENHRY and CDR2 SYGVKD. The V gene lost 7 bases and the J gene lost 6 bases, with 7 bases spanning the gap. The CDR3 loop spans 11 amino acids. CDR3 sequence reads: CAITESNEQFF. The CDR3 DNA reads TGTGCCATCACAGAATCCAATGAGCAGTTCTTC.

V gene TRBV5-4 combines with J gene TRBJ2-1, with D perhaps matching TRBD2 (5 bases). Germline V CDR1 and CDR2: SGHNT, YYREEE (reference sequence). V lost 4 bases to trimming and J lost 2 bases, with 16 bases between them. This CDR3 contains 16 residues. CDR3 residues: CASSTGVAVAYNEQFF. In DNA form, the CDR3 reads TGTGCCAGCAGCACCGGGGTTGCGGTTGCCTACAATGAGCAGTTCTTC.